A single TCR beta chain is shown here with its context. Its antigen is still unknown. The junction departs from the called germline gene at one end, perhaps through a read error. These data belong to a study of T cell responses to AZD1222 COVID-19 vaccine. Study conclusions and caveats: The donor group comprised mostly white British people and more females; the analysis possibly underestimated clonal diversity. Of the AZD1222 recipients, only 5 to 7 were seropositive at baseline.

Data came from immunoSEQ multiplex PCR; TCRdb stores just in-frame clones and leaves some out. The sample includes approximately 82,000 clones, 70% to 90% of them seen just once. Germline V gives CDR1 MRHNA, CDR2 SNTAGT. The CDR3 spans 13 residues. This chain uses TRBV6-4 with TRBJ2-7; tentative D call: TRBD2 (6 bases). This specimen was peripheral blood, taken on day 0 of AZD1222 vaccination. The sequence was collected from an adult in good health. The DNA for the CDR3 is TGTGCCAGCAGTGAGGGAGGAGATTATTTCCCCACATTC. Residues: CASSEGGDYFPTF.